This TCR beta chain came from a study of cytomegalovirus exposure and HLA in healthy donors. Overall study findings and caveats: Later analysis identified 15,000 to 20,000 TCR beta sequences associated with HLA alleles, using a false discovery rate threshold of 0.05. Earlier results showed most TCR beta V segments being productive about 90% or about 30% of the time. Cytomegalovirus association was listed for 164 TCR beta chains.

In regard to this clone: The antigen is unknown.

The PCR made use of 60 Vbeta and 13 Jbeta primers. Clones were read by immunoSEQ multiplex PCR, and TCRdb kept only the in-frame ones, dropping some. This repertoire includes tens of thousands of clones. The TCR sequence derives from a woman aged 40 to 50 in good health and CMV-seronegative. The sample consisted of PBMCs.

CDR3 loop: CASSGTANYGYTF. CDR3 sequence (DNA): TGTGCCAGCAGTGGGACAGCTAACTATGGCTACACCTTC. This sequence joins TRBV2 and TRBJ1-2; D is perhaps TRBD1 (6 bases). The CDR3 contains 13 residues. With 4 bases removed from V and 0 bases from J, the gap between germline ends came to 6 bases. Germline CDR1 reads SNHLY; CDR2 reads FYNNEI.